The sequence of this TCR beta chain was determined in a study of Ad26.COV2.S vaccination and SARS-CoV-2 variants. Study-wide background: The Ad26.COV2.S arm of the COV1001 trial was where the donor was placed.

Treatment reported: roughly 19 received Ad26.COV2.S at low or high dose, single or two shots; about 5 received placebo; per-sample allocation not given. The samples date from day 63 after the first vaccine or placebo injection. Details on this clone: Its matching antigen is unknown.

General study results and limits: Total responses of T cells may have been underestimated by the analyses of TCR breadth and depth. Those who received the vaccine showed greater spike-specific TCR breadth than those given placebo.

Here immunoSEQ multiplex PCR was the method, and the copy in TCRdb shows in-frame clones only, minus some. The profile shows roughly 380,000 clones, roughly 90% of them singletons. This CDR3 has 13 residues. Between the trimmed V and J ends, which lost 3 bases and 4 bases, there was a span of 6 bases. Germline V CDR1 and CDR2: SGHNT, YENEEA. This receptor was identified in a person aged 18-60 years who received the Ad26.COV2.S COVID-19 vaccine or a placebo. The gene calls are TRBV11-3 and TRBJ2-2; D is ambiguous. The sample in question was peripheral blood, obtained in a trial of Ad26.COV2.S vaccine versus placebo. The CDR3 DNA reads as TGTGCCAGCAGCTTTCCCGGCACCGGGGAGCTGTTTTTT. Its translation is CASSFPGTGELFF.